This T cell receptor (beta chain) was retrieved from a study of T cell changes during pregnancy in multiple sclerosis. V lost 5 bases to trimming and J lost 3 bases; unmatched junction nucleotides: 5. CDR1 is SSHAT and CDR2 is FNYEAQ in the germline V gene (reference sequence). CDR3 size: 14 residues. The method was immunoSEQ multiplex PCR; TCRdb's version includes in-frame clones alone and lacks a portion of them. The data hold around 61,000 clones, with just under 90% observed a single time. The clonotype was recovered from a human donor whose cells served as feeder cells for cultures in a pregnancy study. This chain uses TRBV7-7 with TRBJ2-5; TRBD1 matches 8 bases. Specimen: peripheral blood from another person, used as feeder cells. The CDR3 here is CASSLGQVEETQYF. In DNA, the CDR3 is TGTGCCAGCAGCCTGGGACAGGTAGAAGAGACCCAGTACTTC.